This T cell receptor (beta chain) was sequenced during a study of human T cells and chemical hapten exposure. Germline CDR1 LGHNA, CDR2 YSLEER. V lost 3 bases, J lost 4 bases, and 8 bases stayed unmatched. This CDR3 has 15 amino acids. The sample holds a few counts of this clonotype. TCRdb reprocessed the RACE reads with MiXCR, giving one entry per CDR3 protein. The sample has some 93,000 distinct CDR3 sequences; just under 9% are singletons. Noted time point: healthy volunteer bleed at 2 weeks. Total RNA was isolated from unfractionated whole blood. The sequence was obtained from a female donor in good health. Some clones in this sample may be carry-over from other donors' samples. Sequencing used whole blood. The chain links TRBV4-3 to TRBJ1-2; 7 positions agree with TRBD1. The CDR3 nucleotides are TGCGCCAGCAGCCAGATACAGGGGACATCCTATGGCTACACCTTC. Its protein product is CASSQIQGTSYGYTF.